The clone carrying this T cell receptor beta chain showed up just once. The antigen is not known. The data derive from a study of shared clonotypes between healthy human individuals. As handled by the study authors: ImmunoSEQ output held junction-only sequences without quality scores, so filtering differed. Produced via immunoSEQ multiplex PCR; TCRdb's table is partial and in-frame only. V and J calls and clone size follow that table, whereas D and trimming were derived from the DNA. This sample has 750,000 to 1,000,000 clones; 92% occur once, and the top ten carry around 24%. Study outcomes and limitations: As a rule, naive subsets had a larger estimated richness than memory subsets. An effect of sequencing depth on clonotype sharing among donors was expected.

CD45RO-negative CD8 cells positively selected for CCR7 made up the naive population, which excluded terminally differentiated effector memory CD45RA+ cells. Healthy adults negative for HIV, lacking recent acute infections or vaccinations, served as donors. Trimming took 0 bases from V and 1 from J; bases not matched to a gene: 9. This CDR3 comprises 19 residues. Germline-derived CDR1 and CDR2 are SGHVS and FQNEAQ. This sequence was found in a man aged 25-40 years in good health. The rearrangement uses TRBV7-8 and TRBJ2-3; TRBD2 agrees at 11 bases. Sequencing used naive CD8+ T cells sorted from blood. CDR3 in DNA: TGTGCCAGCAGCTTAGCCCTAGGAGGGACTAGCGGTGGCACAGATACGCAGTATTTT. Amino acid sequence: CASSLALGGTSGGTDTQYF.